This TCR beta chain appears in the sequencing data of a study of blood T cell repertoires in COVID-19. The overall study: In each case, the material was cDNA or gDNA derived from T cells, B-cell-depleted T cells, or PBMCs.

Here immunoSEQ multiplex PCR was the method, and the copy in TCRdb shows in-frame clones only, minus some. The table shows approximately 310,000 clones, with roughly 85% occurring only once. Trimming took off 6 bases at V and 1 base at J, with 17 bases between the two ends. The CDR3 loop spans 16 amino acids. Per the germline V gene, CDR1 is MDHEN and CDR2 is SYDVKM. Participant-reported clinical history was the basis for cohort assignment. Participants in the exposed group had met a COVID-19 case in the 2 weeks before joining the study. The chain combines TRBV28 with TRBJ2-3; maybe TRBD1 (6 bases). The sequenced material came from PBMCs or T cells enriched from blood (not recorded which). The sequence was collected from a woman in her twenties or thirties who had been exposed to COVID-19. DNA for the CDR3: TGTGCCAGCAGGCTCTTCAGGGGCTTGGGCACAGATACGCAGTATTTT. Its protein product is CASRLFRGLGTDTQYF.